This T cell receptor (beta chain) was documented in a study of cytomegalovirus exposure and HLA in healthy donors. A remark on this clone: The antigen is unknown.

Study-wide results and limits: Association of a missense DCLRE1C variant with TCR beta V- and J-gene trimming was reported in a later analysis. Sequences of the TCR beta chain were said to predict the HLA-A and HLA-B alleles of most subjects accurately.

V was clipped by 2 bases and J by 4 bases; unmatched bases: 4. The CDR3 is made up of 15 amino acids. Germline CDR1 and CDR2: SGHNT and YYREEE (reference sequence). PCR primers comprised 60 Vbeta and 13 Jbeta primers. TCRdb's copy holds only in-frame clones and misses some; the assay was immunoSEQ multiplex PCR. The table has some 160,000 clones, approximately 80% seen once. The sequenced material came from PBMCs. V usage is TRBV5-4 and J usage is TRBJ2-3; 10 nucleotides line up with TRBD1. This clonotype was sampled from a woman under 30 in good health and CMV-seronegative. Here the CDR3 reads CASSFGTGASDTQYF. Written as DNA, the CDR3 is TGTGCCAGCAGCTTCGGGACAGGGGCTTCAGATACGCAGTATTTT.